These 5 T cell receptor beta chains were sequenced from one sample in a study of blood T cell repertoires in COVID-19. Using immunoSEQ multiplex PCR, the repertoire was profiled, and TCRdb retains in-frame clones only, with some absent. The sample has about 97,000 clones, roughly 90% seen once. The material sequenced was peripheral blood. Receptor source: a woman aged 50 to 60 with COVID-19, enrolled during active disease.

This clone has just one count. The chain links TRBV5-6 to TRBJ2-5; D perhaps matches TRBD2 (7 bases). Germline V gene sequence: CDR1 SGHDT, CDR2 YYEEEE. V lost 4 bases, J lost 1 base, and 17 bases lay in between. The CDR3 covers 16 residues. The CDR3 DNA follows: TGTGCCAGCAGCCTGATAGGGGGGGGACTCCAAGAGACCCAGTACTTC. This codes for CASSLIGGGLQETQYF.

This chain uses TRBV7-2 with TRBJ1-1, with 8 positions matching TRBD1. Germline loops: CDR1 SGHTA, CDR2 FQGNSA. This CDR3 is 15 amino acids long. After removal of 1 base from V and 4 bases from J, the junction contained 5 bases not matched to a gene. CDR3 protein: CASSLGGQGPTEAFF. The CDR3 DNA sequence: TGTGCCAGCAGCTTAGGAGGACAGGGACCCACTGAAGCTTTCTTT.

The V and J genes are TRBV3-1 (or the pseudogene TRBV3-2) and TRBJ2-7; D possibly corresponds to TRBD1 (5 bases). Germline V gives CDR1 LGHDT, CDR2 YNNKEL (reference sequence). The ends were cut back, 4 bases at V and 6 bases at J, with 16 bases in the middle. The CDR3 sequence is 14 residues long. DNA of the CDR3: TGTGCCAGCAGCCCCGGAAAGGGTAGGGGCGAGCAGTACGTC. Protein: CASSPGKGRGEQYV.

The J gene is TRBJ1-2, the V gene TRBV19; 12 bases line up with TRBD1. CDR3 length: 14 residues. V was pared by 7 bases and J by 5 bases, with 5 bases of the junction left unmatched. The germline V gene encodes CDR1 LNHDA and CDR2 SQIVND (reference sequence). CDR3 residues: CASTGQGALYGYTF. For the CDR3, the DNA is TGTGCCAGTACGGGACAGGGGGCTTTATATGGCTACACCTTC.

V and J are TRBV12-3 or TRBV12-4 and TRBJ2-1, with D tentatively TRBD1 (5 bases). The CDR3 consists of 13 residues. Trimming cost V 7 bases and J 1 base, with 8 bases left between them. CDR3 sequence reads: CASIQGSYNEQFF. CDR3 nucleotide sequence: TGTGCCAGCATCCAGGGTTCCTACAATGAGCAGTTCTTC.